This T cell receptor (beta chain) was identified during a study of PD-1 blockade in classical Hodgkin lymphoma. Study findings and constraints: Patients with a complete response exhibited baseline diversity comparable to newly diagnosed patients. Repertoires differed for reasons still undefined, possibly disease activity or prior therapy.

Germline assignment: CDR1 GTSNPN and CDR2 SVGIG (reference sequence). Trimming cost V 5 bases and J 6 bases, with 11 bases left between them. The CDR3 is 13 amino acids. Each patient's relapse followed autologous stem cell transplantation, and brentuximab vedotin exposure varied. In regard to this clone: Its target is not known.

TCRdb's table, derived via immunoSEQ multiplex PCR, lists solely in-frame clones and lacks some. This sample yields some 22,000 clones, of which over 65% are seen a single time; roughly 23% belongs to the top ten. Specimen: peripheral blood mononuclear cells (PBMCs), collected at baseline. The V call is TRBV30, the J call TRBJ1-6; possible D gene TRBD1, 5 bases. The TCR sequence derives from a human donor with classical Hodgkin lymphoma. Here the CDR3 reads CAWSGTPNSPLHF. Here the CDR3 DNA reads TGTGCCTGGTCCGGGACTCCTAATTCACCCCTCCACTTT.